The T cell receptor (beta chain) under discussion was sequenced for a study of cytomegalovirus exposure and HLA in healthy donors. The table came from immunoSEQ multiplex PCR; TCRdb's copy has only in-frame clones and leaves some out. The repertoire has roughly 240,000 clones, about 83% of them found once; the top ten carry 2.6%. The CDR3 length is 16 residues. Trimming took 6 bases from V and 4 from J; bases not matched to a gene: 11. Looked up from germline, CDR1 is MDHEN and CDR2 is SYDVKM. The chain carries TRBV28 and TRBJ2-1; TRBD2 agrees at 8 bases. The sequence was collected from a man aged 18-30 years in good health and CMV-seronegative. The material sequenced was PBMCs. Here the CDR3 reads CASSSPSGSLYNEQFF. Here the CDR3 DNA reads TGTGCCAGCAGCTCGCCCAGCGGGAGCCTTTACAATGAGCAGTTCTTC.